This TCR beta chain was captured by sequencing in a study of patients and donors after allogeneic stem cell transplantation. The germline V gene has CDR1 WSHSY and CDR2 SAAADI. The V gene lost 0 bases and the J gene lost 6 bases, with 12 bases spanning the gap. The CDR3 is 15 residues long. Each CDR3 protein is one row after TCRdb ran MiXCR on the RT-PCR reads. Among approximately 410,000 distinct CDR3 sequences, around 16% were seen once, and the ten largest hold around 7.9%. The V and J genes are TRBV10-2 and TRBJ2-1; D is perhaps TRBD2 (5 bases). The TCR was taken from a human donor who was either an allogeneic HSCT recipient or a stem cell or donor lymphocyte infusion donor (not recorded which). It is not recorded whose cells these are; they may come from a transplant donor. The specimen was blood, either unsorted or a sorted T cell fraction (not recorded which). In DNA form, the CDR3 reads TGCGCCAGCAGTGAGTCGAGAGGGTTGGGCAATGAGCAGTTCTTC. It is translated as CASSESRGLGNEQFF.